Presented here are 10 T cell receptor beta chains from one specimen sequenced in a study of technical replicates of blood from several donors. Here immunoSEQ multiplex PCR was the method, and the copy in TCRdb shows in-frame clones only, minus some. The sample lists about 75,000 clones, 97% seen once, with about 0.17% in the top ten. The specimen was T cells isolated from PBMCs. The receptors shown here come from a human donor in good health.

V usage is TRBV11-3 and J usage is TRBJ1-4; D not certain. The V end lost 5 bases, the J end lost 8 bases, and 15 bases lay between the germline ends. The CDR3 consists of 14 residues. Germline assignment: CDR1 SGHNT and CDR2 YENEEA. Here the CDR3 DNA reads TGTGCCAGCAGCCCAGCCAAGGGAGGAGAAAAACTGTTTTTT. Translated, it gives CASSPAKGGEKLFF.

The V call is TRBV7-9, the J call TRBJ2-7, with D possibly TRBD2 on 5 matching bases. The CDR3 extends over 12 amino acids. Trimming took 5 bases from V and 7 from J, leaving 12 bases between them. The V gene's germline CDR1 is SEHNR and CDR2 FQNEAQ (reference sequence). CDR3 bases: TGTGCCAGCAGCCGGGCTTCGGGGGAGCAGTACTTC. Amino acids: CASSRASGEQYF.

In its sample, this clone was seen once. This sequence joins TRBV5-6 and TRBJ1-4; 8 positions agree with TRBD1. Germline CDR1 reads SGHDT; CDR2 reads YYEEEE. J lost 6 bases, V lost 2 bases, and 12 bases had no gene match. There are 17 residues in the CDR3. CDR3 coding DNA: TGTGCCAGCAGCTTCTGGACAGGGATTGGTGGGGATGAAAAACTGTTTTTT. Translation: CASSFWTGIGGDEKLFF. Full variable domain (missing parts from reference TRBV5-6 and TRBJ1-4): DAGVTQSPTHLIKTRGQQVTLRCSPKSGHDTVSWYQQALGQGPQFIFQYYEEEERQRGNFPDRFSGHQFPNYSSELNVNALLLGDSALYLCASSFWTGIGGDEKLFFGSGTQLSVL.

V and J are TRBV7-2 and TRBJ2-7; 10 bases align to TRBD2. V shed 2 bases and J 2 bases; nucleotides not matched to a gene: 15. The CDR3 loop spans 19 amino acids. The germline V gene has CDR1 SGHTA and CDR2 FQGNSA. The CDR3, as DNA: TGTGCCAGCAGCTTACAGGCACTAGCGGGACAAATAGCCCCCTACGAGCAGTACTTC. Its translation: CASSLQALAGQIAPYEQYF.

The chain carries TRBV25-1 and TRBJ2-7; possible D gene TRBD2, 6 bases. V lost 7 bases and J lost 2, with 15 bases in between. The CDR3 consists of 14 residues. The germline gives CDR1 MGHDK, CDR2 SYGVNS. The CDR3 DNA reads as TGTGCCAGCACGTCGGAGGGCTTGACCTACGAGCAGTACTTC. Amino acids: CASTSEGLTYEQYF.

In this sample, this clone turned up a few times. The V gene is TRBV27, the J gene TRBJ2-7, with unresolved D. The CDR3 is 13 amino acids. Germline V lookup: CDR1 MNHEY, CDR2 SMNVEV (reference sequence). Trimming stripped 2 bases from V and 2 bases from J, with 7 bases between. CDR3 protein: CASSLSRAYEQYF. CDR3 coding DNA: TGTGCCAGCAGTTTAAGTCGGGCCTACGAGCAGTACTTC.

This clone was observed a single time. The rearrangement joins TRBV28 to TRBJ2-7, with unresolved D. The V gene's germline CDR1 is MDHEN and CDR2 SYDVKM. Between the trimmed V and J ends, which lost 6 bases and 4 bases, there was a span of 16 bases. The CDR3 covers 14 residues. The CDR3 coding sequence is TGTGCCAGCAGCCAAGAAATAGTAACTTACGAGCAGTACTTC. This encodes CASSQEIVTYEQYF.

The genes are TRBV7-3 and TRBJ2-1, with 13 bases aligning to TRBD2. Germline trimming cut 5 bases from V and 9 bases from J; bases unmatched to any gene: 19. This CDR3 comprises 19 residues. Germline V lookup: CDR1 SGHTA, CDR2 FQGTGA. DNA of the CDR3: TGTGCCAGCAGCCCACTCTCAATAACTAGCGGGGGGGCCAGGGGTGAGCAGTTCTTC. This translates into CASSPLSITSGGARGEQFF. Full variable domain (missing parts from reference TRBV7-3 and TRBJ2-1): GAGVSQTPSNKVTEKGKYVELRCDPISGHTALYWYRQSLGQGPEFLIYFQGTGAADDSGLPNDRFFAVRPEGSVSTLKIQRTERGDSAVYLCASSPLSITSGGARGEQFFGPGTRLTVL.

The genes are TRBV5-1 and TRBJ1-2; 10 nucleotides line up with TRBD1. CDR1 and CDR2 (germline): SGHRS, YFSETQ. CDR3 size: 14 residues. The V segment lost 4 bases and the J segment 2 bases; nucleotides outside the gene matches: 2. The CDR3 DNA sequence: TGCGCCAGCAGCCAGGGACAGGGGAACTATGGCTACACCTTC. This sequence encodes CASSQGQGNYGYTF.

The chain carries TRBV6-5 and TRBJ1-2; the D is unclear. CDR1 and CDR2 (germline): MNHEY, SVGAGI. The CDR3 runs to 14 residues. The V end was cut by 0 bases, the J end by 5 bases, with 10 bases between. CDR3 in amino acids: CASSYSATWYGYTF. CDR3 in DNA: TGTGCCAGCAGTTACTCAGCGACCTGGTATGGCTACACCTTC.